Listed below are T cell receptor beta chains from one sample, sequenced in a study of T cell responses to AZD1222 COVID-19 vaccine. Some clones are missing from TCRdb's copy, which holds only in-frame ones; the method was immunoSEQ multiplex PCR. The data show some 110,000 clones, roughly nine tenths seen once. This specimen consisted of peripheral blood, obtained on day 0 of AZD1222 vaccination. The receptors here all came from an adult in good health. The CDR3 runs from the conserved cysteine through the conserved F or W. D genes are given only for firm matches. Clone size is stated in some rows and not others, as once, few, many or a class when expanded.

TRBJ1-1,.,TRBV24-1,TRBD1,CATSDYRGQVAFF,TGTGCCACCAGTGATTACAGGGGGCAGGTAGCTTTCTTT
TRBJ1-4,.,TRBV2,.,CASIQTITNEKLFF,TGTGCCAGCATCCAGACAATCACTAATGAAAAACTGTTTTTT
TRBJ2-2,.,TRBV6-2/TRBV6-3,TRBD2,CASSLTGTTVPAGELFF,TGTGCCAGCAGCCTCACCGGGACTACCGTTCCCGCCGGGGAGCTGTTTTTT
TRBJ2-2,.,TRBV27,.,CASSLQRGNTGELFF,TGTGCCAGCAGTTTACAACGGGGAAACACCGGGGAGCTGTTTTTT
TRBJ1-1,.,TRBV5-1,.,CASSRASSNTEAFF,TGCGCCAGCAGCCGGGCCTCATCGAACACTGAAGCTTTCTTT
TRBJ2-1,once,TRBV7-9,.,CASSSGPNYNEQFF,TGTGCCAGCAGCTCGGGGCCGAACTACAATGAGCAGTTCTTC
TRBJ1-3,.,TRBV4-2,.,CASSQDPVGSGNTIYF,TGTGCCAGCAGCCAAGACCCGGTGGGGTCTGGAAACACCATATATTTT
TRBJ1-5,.,TRBV5-1,.,CASSLAAGDQPQHF,TGCGCCAGCAGCTTGGCGGCAGGGGATCAGCCCCAGCATTTT
TRBJ2-5,.,TRBV18,.,CASSPPEGLGETQYF,TGTGCCAGCTCACCACCTGAGGGCCTGGGGGAGACCCAGTACTTC
TRBJ1-4,.,TRBV19,TRBD1,CASSIGRGRGEKLFF,TGTGCCAGTAGTATAGGCAGGGGGCGTGGTGAAAAACTGTTTTTT
TRBJ1-3,.,TRBV18,.,CASSPPGLSGNTIYF,TGTGCCAGCTCACCCCCAGGCCTCTCTGGAAACACCATATATTTT
TRBJ1-1,.,TRBV3-1/TRBV3-2,.,CASSQVRSTEAFF,TGTGCCAGCAGCCAAGTGAGAAGCACTGAAGCTTTCTTT
TRBJ2-7,once,TRBV2,.,CASRDFYEQYF,TGTGCCAGCCGGGACTTTTACGAGCAGTACTTC
TRBJ1-1,once,TRBV30,TRBD1,CASDRETEAFF,TGTGCCTCGGACAGGGAAACTGAAGCTTTCTTT
TRBJ1-2,.,TRBV28,.,CASSSPVPRSYTF,TGTGCCAGCAGTTCCCCAGTCCCAAGAAGCTACACCTTC
TRBJ1-5,.,TRBV10-3,TRBD1,CAISPGQGPPQHF,TGTGCCATCAGTCCGGGACAGGGGCCGCCCCAGCATTTT
TRBJ2-3,.,TRBV7-8,TRBD1,CASSLLRQGATDTQYF,TGTGCCAGCAGCTTATTGCGGCAGGGGGCAACAGATACGCAGTATTTT
TRBJ1-5,.,TRBV6-1,.,CASSELGNQPQHF,TGTGCCAGCAGTGAATTGGGGAATCAGCCCCAGCATTTT
TRBJ2-5,.,TRBV29-1,.,CSVVSGQETQYF,TGCAGCGTTGTTAGCGGCCAAGAGACCCAGTACTTC
TRBJ2-5,.,TRBV5-1,.,CASRYRRQETQYF,TGCGCCAGCAGGTATAGGAGGCAAGAGACCCAGTACTTC
TRBJ1-6,.,TRBV7-9,.,CASSIDSYNSPLHF,TGTGCCAGCAGCATTGACAGCTATAATTCACCCCTCCACTTT
TRBJ1-2,.,TRBV6-5,TRBD1,CASRGQGLYGYTF,TGTGCCAGCAGAGGACAGGGTCTCTATGGCTACACCTTC
TRBJ1-2,once,TRBV28,TRBD1,CASSFTTGGNGYTF,TGTGCCAGCAGTTTCACGACAGGGGGCAATGGCTACACCTTC
TRBJ1-5,.,TRBV3-1/TRBV3-2,.,CASSNTGGRMNSQPQHF,TGTGCCAGCAGCAATACTGGGGGCAGGATGAACTCTCAGCCCCAGCATTTT
TRBJ2-1,.,TRBV2,.,CASNGVGEAYNEQFF,TGTGCCAGCAATGGGGTCGGGGAAGCCTACAATGAGCAGTTCTTC
TRBJ1-5,.,TRBV6-1,.,CASREGPGGNQPQHF,TGTGCCAGCAGGGAAGGGCCAGGAGGGAATCAGCCCCAGCATTTT
TRBJ2-1,.,TRBV4-3,TRBD2,CASSRSLAGGPHEQFF,TGCGCCAGCAGCCGATCACTAGCGGGAGGGCCCCATGAGCAGTTCTTC
TRBJ1-3,.,TRBV29-1,.,CSAGSSGNTIYF,TGCAGCGCGGGGAGCTCTGGAAACACCATATATTTT
TRBJ1-2,.,TRBV10-1,.,CASRLRDNYGYTF,TGCGCCAGCAGGCTCAGGGATAACTATGGCTACACCTTC
TRBJ1-1,.,TRBV9,.,CASSKIFGDTEAFF,TGTGCCAGCAGCAAAATTTTCGGAGACACTGAAGCTTTCTTT
TRBJ1-1,.,TRBV2,.,CASYRGTNTEAFF,TGTGCCAGCTATCGAGGGACGAACACTGAAGCTTTCTTT
TRBJ1-1,.,TRBV6-5,.,CASNRPNLGTEAFF,TGTGCCAGCAACCGACCCAATTTGGGGACTGAAGCTTTCTTT
TRBJ1-5,.,TRBV4-2,.,CASSQESSASNQPQHF,TGTGCCAGCAGCCAAGAATCGTCAGCAAGCAATCAGCCCCAGCATTTT
TRBJ1-5,.,TRBV10-1,.,CASSESGHQPQHF,TGCGCCAGCAGTGAGTCAGGGCATCAGCCCCAGCATTTT
TRBJ1-2,.,TRBV19,TRBD1,CASRRTGDYGYTF,TGTGCCAGTAGACGGACAGGTGACTATGGCTACACCTTC
TRBJ2-2,.,TRBV7-3,TRBD1,CASSSHGTGTGDTGELFF,TGTGCCAGCAGCTCCCATGGCACCGGGACAGGGGACACCGGGGAGCTGTTTTTT
TRBJ1-5,.,TRBV7-9,TRBD1,CASSRGQEPQHF,TGTGCCAGCAGCAGGGGGCAGGAGCCCCAGCATTTT
TRBJ1-1,.,TRBV6-5,TRBD1,CASTPGQGGEAFF,TGTGCCAGCACCCCGGGACAGGGAGGTGAAGCTTTCTTT
TRBJ2-5,.,TRBV19,TRBD1,CASSLQGASETQYF,TGTGCCAGTAGCCTGCAGGGGGCGAGTGAGACCCAGTACTTC
TRBJ1-1,few,TRBV5-1,.,CASSLGGSAEAFF,TGCGCCAGCAGCTTGGGTGGAAGCGCTGAAGCTTTCTTT
TRBJ1-3,.,TRBV3-1/TRBV3-2,.,CASSQDKVSGNTIYF,TGTGCCAGCAGCCAAGATAAGGTCTCTGGAAACACCATATATTTT
TRBJ1-2,once,TRBV7-9,.,CASSSRTANYGYTF,TGTGCCAGCAGCTCGAGGACAGCTAACTATGGCTACACCTTC
TRBJ1-4,.,TRBV4-1,TRBD1,CASSQKGAVANEKLFF,TGCGCCAGCAGCCAAAAGGGGGCTGTGGCTAATGAAAAACTGTTTTTT
TRBJ2-5,.,TRBV5-1,TRBD2,CASSWTSGYQETQYF,TGCGCCAGCAGCTGGACTAGCGGGTACCAAGAGACCCAGTACTTC
TRBJ2-3,.,TRBV2,.,CASFWGAATSTDTQYF,TGTGCCAGCTTCTGGGGCGCTGCTACTAGCACAGATACGCAGTATTTT
TRBJ2-1,.,TRBV4-1,.,CASSQEWQATYNEQFF,TGCGCCAGCAGCCAAGAGTGGCAGGCAACATACAATGAGCAGTTCTTC
TRBJ1-1,.,TRBV6-5,.,CASSYSSGQGTEAFF,TGTGCCAGCAGTTACTCGTCCGGGCAGGGGACTGAAGCTTTCTTT
TRBJ1-1,.,TRBV7-9,.,CASSLGRDEAFF,TGTGCCAGCAGCTTAGGCAGGGATGAAGCTTTCTTT
TRBJ1-1,.,TRBV7-9,TRBD1,CASSYRQGGTEAFF,TGTGCCAGCAGCTACCGACAGGGCGGCACTGAAGCTTTCTTT
TRBJ2-1,.,TRBV6-5,.,CASSSLGGGIPDEQFF,TGTGCCAGCAGTTCCCTGGGAGGCGGGATCCCCGATGAGCAGTTCTTC
TRBJ1-3,.,TRBV2,TRBD1,CASSEQGVSGNTIYF,TGTGCCAGCAGTGAACAGGGGGTTTCTGGAAACACCATATATTTT
TRBJ2-2,.,TRBV5-1,.,CASRAGTPPGELFF,TGCGCCAGCAGGGCTGGGACTCCCCCCGGGGAGCTGTTTTTT
TRBJ1-1,.,TRBV30,.,CAWSRTVNTEAFF,TGTGCCTGGAGTCGGACAGTGAACACTGAAGCTTTCTTT
TRBJ2-1,.,TRBV30,.,CAWSVSWTDYNEQFF,TGTGCCTGGAGTGTTTCCTGGACAGATTACAATGAGCAGTTCTTC
TRBJ1-2,.,TRBV3-1/TRBV3-2,.,CASSQDPGRVYGYTF,TGTGCCAGCAGCCAAGATCCGGGGCGCGTCTATGGCTACACCTTC
TRBJ1-6,.,TRBV28,TRBD1,CASSLDRWYSPLHF,TGTGCCAGCAGCCTGGACAGGTGGTATTCACCCCTCCACTTT
TRBJ1-1,.,TRBV29-1,TRBD1,CSVEVTGVGAFF,TGCAGCGTTGAAGTCACAGGGGTAGGAGCTTTCTTT
TRBJ1-5,.,TRBV19,.,CASSNTDIKYNQPQHF,TGTGCCAGTAGTAACACGGACATAAAGTACAATCAGCCCCAGCATTTT
TRBJ1-2,once,TRBV5-6,.,CASSSGNNYGYTF,TGTGCCAGTTCTTCCGGGAATAACTATGGCTACACCTTC